The TCR beta chain described here comes from a study of CD8 T cells in ankylosing spondylitis. General observations from the study: Made up of under ten highly homologous variants, a TCR beta motif appeared characteristic of ankylosing spondylitis blood. CD8+ cells made up the disease-linked clones, which were relatively rare in peripheral blood.

V was trimmed by 3 bases and J by 0 bases, leaving 12 bases between them. This CDR3 has 17 residues. Germline CDR1 MNHNS, CDR2 SASEGT. TCRdb reanalysed the 5' RACE reads using MiXCR and keeps one entry per CDR3 protein. Of some 450,000 distinct CDR3 sequences in the sample, roughly a sixth were seen once. In this sample, this clonotype turned up a few times. Its antigen is currently unknown. This chain joins TRBV6-1 and TRBJ2-6; unclear D gene. This clonotype was obtained from a male donor with ankylosing spondylitis. The sequencing input was blood, either unsorted or a sorted T cell fraction (not recorded which). CDR3 residues: CASSEPPVNSGANVLTF. Here the CDR3 DNA reads TGTGCCAGCAGTGAGCCACCGGTAAACTCTGGGGCCAACGTCCTGACTTTC.